The 14 T cell receptor beta chains below were found in one sample sequenced in a study of immune heterogeneity within non-small cell lung tumors (dated by TCRdb to about 2018). The sequencer was a HiSeq X Ten. The TCR beta CDR3 region was amplified with a multiplex PCR system whose first round ran for roughly 11 cycles using 32 V-gene forward primers and 13 J-gene reverse primers. TCRdb trimmed the raw reads at Q25, called clones with MiXCR and kept productive beta chains. Each entry is one CDR3 protein sequence, shown with its most common DNA and genes. For this sample there are some 30,000 distinct CDR3 sequences; 25% to 30% appear just once. The biggest ten clones account for roughly 4.3% of the sample. The TCR template was genomic DNA extracted from bulk tumor tissue, and approximately 630 ng of gDNA was amplified for each sample. During surgery, multiple biopsies were taken from each primary tumor, with sampling sites spaced as far apart as possible within the tumor mass. The study cohort was described as untreated, and the patients were newly diagnosed NSCLC cases having curative surgery.

The specimen sequenced was lung tumor tissue. These receptors all come from a man aged 40-49 years with non-small cell lung cancer.

Turning to this clonotype: A clone one base away is much larger, so this may be a read error. The chain combines TRBV19 with TRBJ1-4; D gene uncertain. The length of the CDR3 is 10 residues. V was shortened by 10 bases and J by 8 bases, with 8 bases between the two germline ends. From germline, CDR1 is LNHDA and CDR2 SQIVND (reference sequence). The CDR3: CATGSEKLFF. CDR3 DNA: TGTGCCACCGGTTCCGAAAAACTGTTTTTT.

Notes on this clonotype: This may stem from a read error, because a much larger clone lies one nucleotide away. V is TRBV7-9 and J is TRBJ2-3, with a weak D call TRBD2 (6 bases). Per the germline V gene, CDR1 is SEHNR and CDR2 is FQNEAQ (reference sequence). Trimming cost V 2 bases and J 1 base, with 13 bases left between them. The CDR3 runs to 16 residues. The CDR3 spells CASSLTPSVGTDTQYF. CDR3 DNA: TGTGCCAGCAGCTTAACGCCTAGCGTGGGCACAGATACGCAGTATTTT.

A word on this clonotype: A much larger clonotype is one base distant, so this may be a read error. CDR3 coding DNA: TGTGCCAGCAGTGAACAGGGAAGCACCATATATTTT. This codes for CASSEQGSTIYF. The gene calls are TRBV2 and TRBJ1-3; D may be TRBD1 (5 bases). Germline lookup yields CDR1 SNHLY and CDR2 FYNNEI. CDR3 length: 12 residues.

By share, this clonotype counts as medium-sized (0.01 to 0.1%). The rearrangement links TRBV5-1 to TRBJ1-5; D might be TRBD1 (6 bases). The CDR3 consists of 14 residues. V was cut by 0 bases and J by 5 bases, with 9 bases left in between. The germline V gene has CDR1 SGHRS and CDR2 YFSETQ. This CDR3 is CASSLEGGDQPQHF. The CDR3 nucleotides are TGCGCCAGCAGCTTGGAAGGGGGGGATCAGCCCCAGCATTTT.

This clonotype was seen ten or more times. The chain links TRBV7-9 to TRBJ1-2; D is unclear. The ends were cut back, 2 bases at V and 8 bases at J, with 12 bases in the middle. The CDR3 is 13 amino acids. The germline gives CDR1 SEHNR, CDR2 FQNEAQ (reference sequence). This CDR3 reads CASSLFGPEGYTF. The CDR3 DNA reads TGTGCCAGCAGCTTATTTGGTCCCGAGGGCTACACCTTC.

This clonotype was detected ten times or more. The chain carries TRBV12-3 or TRBV12-4 and TRBJ2-3, with 9 nucleotides matching TRBD2. V shed 7 bases, J shed 4 bases, and the junction held 6 bases outside the gene matches. This CDR3 contains 14 residues. The CDR3 protein is CASTGAGGPDTQYF. CDR3 DNA sequence: TGTGCCAGCACTGGGGCGGGAGGGCCAGATACGCAGTATTTT.

This clonotype was seen many times. This chain links TRBV18 with TRBJ2-3; maybe TRBD2 (5 bases). Trimming shortened V by 3 bases and J by 3 bases, and 7 bases separated the two germline ends. Germline CDR1 KGHSH, CDR2 LQKENI. There are 13 residues in the CDR3. The DNA of the CDR3 is TGTGCCAGCTCACCGCGGGTGACAGATACGCAGTATTTT. Translation: CASSPRVTDTQYF.

Regarding this clonotype: The junction does not match germline at one end; this may be a read error. This sequence joins TRBV25-1 and TRBJ1-2; D perhaps matches TRBD1 (5 bases). The CDR3 is 15 amino acids. Germline values: CDR1 MGHDK, CDR2 SYGVNS. CDR3 sequence: CASIEFQPGRYGYTF. CDR3 bases: TGTGCCAGCATTGAATTTCAGCCGGGGCGGTATGGCTACACCTTC.

This clonotype was counted only a few times. The junction shows a germline mismatch at one end, possibly a read error. The V gene is TRBV20-1, the J gene TRBJ2-3, with 10 positions matching TRBD1. CDR3 length equals 15 residues. Looked up from germline, CDR1 is DFQATT and CDR2 is SNEGSKA (reference sequence). This CDR3 reads CSVRQGASSADTQYF. CDR3 coding DNA: TGCAGTGTTAGACAGGGGGCGAGCTCCGCCGATACGCAGTATTTT.

The V and J genes are TRBV19 and TRBJ1-6; the D gene is possibly TRBD1 (5 bases). CDR3 length: 17 amino acids. V gave up 9 bases and J gave up 9 bases, with 27 bases separating them. CDR1 LNHDA and CDR2 SQIVND come from the germline V gene (reference sequence). The CDR3 DNA reads TGTGCCAGCAAGGACCAGGCAAGGGGTGATCTGAGTTCACCCCTCCACTTT. It encodes CASKDQARGDLSSPLHF. The full variable domain, rest sourced from reference TRBV19 and TRBJ1-6, is DGGITQSPKYLFRKEGQNVTLSCEQNLNHDAMYWYRQDPGQGLRLIYYSQIVNDFQKGDIAEGYSVSREKKESFPLTVTSAQKNPTAFYLCASKDQARGDLSSPLHFGNGTRLTVT.

About this clonotype itself: This sequence may be a read error, since a much larger clone differs from it by one base. This chain joins TRBV2 and TRBJ2-7, with 15 positions matching TRBD2. Trimming at V came to 7 bases and at J to 4 bases, leaving 2 bases not matched to a gene. Germline CDR1 is SNHLY and CDR2 is FYNNEI. The CDR3 is 14 residues long. The CDR3 spells CASKGLAGGYEQYF. In nucleotides, the CDR3 is TGTGCCAGCAAAGGACTAGCGGGAGGGTACGAGCAGTACTTC.

This clonotype was detected a few times. The chain is built from TRBV4-1 and TRBJ2-1; 8 bases agree with TRBD2. Per germline, CDR1 MGHRA and CDR2 YSYEKL. The trim removed 4 bases at V and 8 bases at J, leaving 10 bases unmatched. The CDR3 is 15 amino acids. In DNA, the CDR3 is TGCGCCAGCAGCCGGTCGGGACTAGGTAGGGATGAGCAGTTCTTC. It codes for CASSRSGLGRDEQFF.

The chain links TRBV7-2 to TRBJ2-2, with D tentatively TRBD1 (5 bases). Germline values: CDR1 SGHTA, CDR2 FQGNSA. Trimming shortened V by 5 bases and J by 14 bases, and 15 bases separated the two germline ends. The CDR3 contains 12 residues. CDR3 in amino acids: CASSGNKGPLFF. The CDR3 coding sequence is TGTGCCAGCAGCGGGAACAAGGGGCCACTGTTTTTT.

Ten or more counts support this clonotype. The chain joins TRBV20-1 to TRBJ1-1; 11 bases are shared with TRBD1. The germline V gene encodes CDR1 DFQATT and CDR2 SNEGSKA (reference sequence). CDR3 length: 15 residues. The V gene end was trimmed by 5 bases and the J gene end by 10 bases; junction bases not matched to a gene: 15. CDR3 DNA sequence: TGCAGTGCTCTGCCGTCCGGGACAGGGGGTCTTGGAGCTTTCTTT. Amino acid sequence: CSALPSGTGGLGAFF.